This T cell receptor beta chain was recovered during a study of cytomegalovirus exposure and HLA in healthy donors (dated 2017 in TCRdb). About the study as a whole: According to an earlier analysis of around 600 of the donors, 200 million or so T cells yielded some 120 million unique TCR beta sequences and about 280 Gb of sequence data. An early release that covered some 630 HLA-typed donors contained approximately 300 gigabases of sequencing data and tens of millions of unique TCR sequences. Of the 350 to 400 genotyped donors, approximately 83% fell in the genetic ancestry cluster associated with self-reported Caucasian donors. The aim of the study was to test whether cataloging public T cell receptors could identify signatures of past pathogen exposure. Using immunosequencing, the study profiled T cell repertoires from some 670 subjects and related those repertoires to cytomegalovirus serostatus. A separate validation cohort of 100 to 150 different subjects was used in addition to the 666-subject first cohort. The study combined high-throughput TCR immunosequencing, statistical association of individual TCRs with disease status, and machine learning to predict cytomegalovirus infection status. A later analysis re-analyzed previously published TCR beta repertoires from approximately 670 donors and added high-resolution HLA genotyping to study TCR occurrence patterns. The later analysis used no new phenotypic data to find candidate immune exposures, relying instead on TCR beta sequences and their occurrence across donors. In an earlier analysis of more than 550 of the donors, high-throughput TCR beta sequencing was used to judge whether each TCR beta V gene segment behaved as functional or pseudogenic. Donor age, sex, ethnicity and CMV serostatus were compiled alongside the repertoire data. Genome-wide SNP genotypes for about 65% of the roughly 700 donors were used in a later genetic analysis, which treated that subset as a discovery cohort. All discovery cohort repertoires had been generated using a single sequencing platform. HLA typing covered class I and class II loci at four-digit resolution. Typing coverage varied by locus: roughly 620-630 donors for A, B, C, DRB1 and DQB1; some 520 for DQA1; approximately 610 for DPA1; 450 to 480 for DPB1. A few DR-DQ haplotypes were handled as single units for association and clustering because linkage in the cohort was strong. Across 300 to 500 genotyped donors of the cohort, an average of approximately 220,000 unique TCR beta nucleotide sequences per donor were sequenced, and roughly 20% of those sequences were non-productive.

The cohort consisted of some 670 healthy bone marrow donors. All cohort members were sampled while nominally healthy, although unrecorded immune exposures were likely present. The donor tested CMV seronegative, placing the donor among the roughly 350 seronegative members of the cohort. A peripheral blood sample was provided by each donor, and peripheral blood mononuclear cells were used for TCR beta sequencing. Genomic DNA extraction from the blood cell samples was performed with the Qiagen DNeasy Blood Extraction Kit. What the work shows at the level of the full study, not this receptor alone: A group of highly shared sequence variants was considered likely to be a technical artifact of the sequencing pipeline. Compared with the approximately 670-donor mean, donors in an Asian-associated ancestry cluster had fewer N-insertions in productive TCRs, according to a later genetic analysis. In vitro tests confirmed that a few of the cytomegalovirus-associated TCR beta chains recognize cytomegalovirus antigens. In a later analysis, most CMV-associated TCR beta chains were found to appear HLA-restricted, with HLA associations seemingly driven largely by CMV exposure. The 87-base-pair reads could not distinguish some IMGT-functional V segments, including TRBV6-2 and TRBV6-3, so those segments were excluded. The only immune exposure information available for the cohort was CMV serostatus. At a false discovery rate of 0.05, a later analysis linked about 17,000 TCR beta sequences to specific HLA alleles. According to the authors, the approach could potentially be generalized to other disease states and immunological phenotypes. Because counts were too low, roughly 17 rarely observed V segments, including chromosome 9 orphons, were left out of the earlier analysis of some 640 of the donors. A further reported finding was that TCR beta sequences accurately predicted the HLA-A and HLA-B alleles for most subjects in the first cohort. Because HLA typing was missing for some donors at each locus, association tests included only the typed subset. Assigning TCR associations to individual alleles was difficult when HLA alleles, especially DR and DQ, strongly co-occurred. Linkage disequilibrium might explain the correlated functional status among segregating V segments, but an unknown experimental factor could not be excluded. According to a later analysis, TCR association rates differed among HLA loci, with DRB1 alleles showing the most associated TCRs and HLA-C alleles showing the fewest. A later analysis reported that several top co-occurrence clusters appeared linked to parvovirus B19, influenza, CMV and Epstein-Barr virus. In an earlier analysis of fewer than 700 of the donors, most TCR beta V segments appeared in productive rearrangements about 87% or about 30% of the time, broadly matching IMGT annotations. Cytomegalovirus status was reported to be diagnosed by the classifier with high specificity and sensitivity in both the original and validation cohorts. A later genetic analysis associated a missense DCLRE1C variant with V-gene and J-gene trimming of TCR beta chains, and an independent cohort replicated the association. In the study, 164 TCR beta chains were listed as associated with cytomegalovirus. Sequencing depth was assumed to be roughly uniform across donors in the presence/absence analyses, though that assumption may not hold. In this cohort, only TCR beta chains were sequenced, and detectable features were limited by the absence of alpha or paired-chain data. In a later analysis, HLA-associated TCR beta chains were found to be more clonally expanded and to have lower generation probabilities than equally common non-associated chains. While some public TCRs were present in many individuals, most TCR sequences turned up only very rarely across donors.

On this clone itself: The clone's antigen remains unknown.

The CDR3 spans 15 residues, from the cysteine through the phenylalanine. Only the CDR3 portion is preserved as DNA: 45 bases, with reading frame beginning at the first base. The germline V gene sets CDR1 to SGHTA and CDR2 to FQGNSA. The junction shows trimming of 4 bases on V and 0 bases on J, plus 7 bases between the germline ends. Receptors were amplified or captured by the immunoSEQ multiplex PCR assay. For the multiplex PCR, a mixture combining 60 forward primers for TCR Vbeta segments and 13 reverse primers for TCR Jbeta segments was used. A multiplex PCR assay on genomic DNA amplified the CDR3 region of rearranged TCR beta genes. The Illumina HiSeq System was used to sequence the amplified TCR beta libraries as 87-base-pair reads. Per the authors' processing: Across the 500 to 700 repertoires, a later analysis counted some 81 million unique TCR beta chains, roughly 11 million of which were shared by at least two donors. To remove PCR and sequencing errors, raw reads were error-corrected and collapsed into unique sequences using a nearest-neighbor algorithm that merged closely related sequences. To assign V, D and J gene segments, CDR3 sequences were aligned to IMGT reference sequences. For a sequence to be retained, at least a six-nucleotide match to both a V gene segment and a J gene segment was required. Rearrangements were called productive when the CDR3 lacked stop codons and stayed in frame with V and J; all others were non-productive. Following IMGT convention, CDR3 was defined as the stretch from the second conserved V-encoded cysteine to the conserved J-encoded phenylalanine. The earlier analysis of about 500 of the donors excluded sequences that lacked an unambiguous match to a single V gene segment. In an earlier analysis of several hundred of the donors, V segments were called functional above 56.7% productive rearrangements and were called segregating when the between-donor standard deviation exceeded 5%. A statistical classification framework was built to diagnose cytomegalovirus status from the catalog of TCR beta chain sequences. In a later analysis, TCR nucleotide sequences were compared against IMGT/GENE-DB human TR gene sequences so that V and J genes could be assigned. A later analysis assigned CDR3 sequences and most-parsimonious VDJ recombination scenarios with the TCRdist pipeline. In a later analysis, every TCR beta chain was defined by the combination of its CDR3 amino acid sequence and its V-gene family, and reads without a unique V-gene family were dropped. A later analysis removed several hundred highly shared, low-generation-probability nucleotide sequences to deal with suspected cross-contamination and a sequencing artifact. In a later analysis, a clonal expansion index was calculated for each public chain from normalized within-repertoire ranks of inferred template counts. In a later analysis, generation probabilities were computed using a VDJ recombination model fitted to out-of-frame rearrangements, and the results were checked against IGoR. Hypergeometric tests were used in a later analysis to score TCR-TCR, TCR-HLA and TCR-CMV co-occurrence, with a repertoire-size bias correction applied to the TCR pairs. A later analysis estimated false discovery rates by permuting HLA or CMV assignments 20 times. In a later analysis, co-occurring TCRs were grouped with DBSCAN, and TCRdist sequence similarity was added when clustering was performed within HLA-allele-positive subsets. For co-occurrence clustering, repertoires with fewer than 30,000 or more than 120,000 public chains were excluded, along with about five repertoires with anomalous nucleotide sharing. Sourced from immuneACCESS, this table was stored by TCRdb with only in-frame sequences that have V and J called. A share of the clones is absent; for the studies checked, an unresolved V gene accounts for under half, and the remainder has no known explanation. Clone size and the V and J calls come from that table; the DNA yielded D and trimming. Per the sample table, the count is roughly 200,000 clones. 6.5% of the sample comes from the top ten.

The sequencing input was PBMCs. The chain is encoded by TRBV7-2 joined to TRBJ1-6; D gene: possibly TRBD1, on 5 matching bases. This sequence was found in a young man in good health and CMV-seronegative. The nucleotide sequence reads TGTGCCAGCAGCTCAGGGCTCTCCTATAATTCACCCCTCCACTTT. This codes for CASSSGLSYNSPLHF.